This T cell receptor beta chain was captured in a study of cytomegalovirus exposure and HLA in healthy donors. As for the donors, each was a healthy bone marrow donor. Nominally healthy donors provided the samples, though records likely missed some immune exposures. Findings of the study overall: A later analysis linked a missense DCLRE1C variant to TCR beta V- and J-gene trimming. In a later analysis, TCR association rates varied by HLA locus: DRB1 most, HLA-C fewest.

V gave up 5 bases and J gave up 5 bases; unmatched junction bases: 7. The CDR3 has 16 residues. Germline CDR1 reads SEHNR; CDR2 reads FQNEAQ (reference sequence). The PCR made use of 60 Vbeta and 13 Jbeta primers. The repertoire was sequenced with immunoSEQ multiplex PCR; TCRdb's copy has only in-frame clones and lacks some. The table lists 150,000 or so clones. A word on this clone: The antigen is unknown.

The rearrangement uses TRBV7-9 and TRBJ2-5, with 14 nucleotides matching TRBD2. Sequencing was performed on PBMCs. The clonotype originates from a woman aged 60-70 years in good health and CMV-seronegative. The CDR3 DNA is TGTGCCAGCAGCGCGGGACTAGCGGGGGCCGGGGAGACCCAGTACTTC. It is translated as CASSAGLAGAGETQYF.